This TCR beta chain emerged from a study of shared clonotypes between healthy human individuals. Study-wide findings and caveats: For naive CD4 cells, around 5.1% of clonotypes were shared across a few donors. Generation probabilities were higher for clonotypes shared across all four sorted-subset donors than for unshared ones.

A deep-level run was used for the assay. Assay used: immunoSEQ multiplex PCR; TCRdb lists only in-frame clones, some missing. The table records about 980,000 clones, approximately 76% of them present only once. Germline V gene data show CDR1 as SQVTM and CDR2 as ANQGSEA. The CDR3 has 13 amino acids. The V gene lost 5 bases and the J gene lost 6 bases, with 13 bases spanning the gap. This clone was detected only a few times. Its antigen remains unknown. This chain joins TRBV29-1 and TRBJ2-2, with D possibly being TRBD1 (5 bases). The sample was memory CD4+ T cells sorted from blood. As for subset: CD45RA-negative fraction. The TCR sequence derives from a man aged 18-30 years in good health. CDR3 in DNA: TGCAGCGTTTATTGGACATCGTCCGGGGAGCTGTTTTTT. Protein sequence: CSVYWTSSGELFF.